The present TCR beta chain was sequenced within a study of OX40 agonist ivuxolimab in advanced cancers. Study in general: Patients enrolled in dose escalation were diagnosed with hepatocellular carcinoma, melanoma, renal cell or head and neck cancer.

Germline V gene data show CDR1 as SGHRS and CDR2 as YFSETQ. With 0 bases removed from V and 0 bases from J, the gap between germline ends came to 4 bases. The CDR3 runs to 13 residues. Produced via immunoSEQ multiplex PCR; TCRdb's table is partial and in-frame only. Altogether roughly 64,000 clones are present, roughly 84% being singletons, with the ten largest covering 2.5% to 3.5%. Study-wide points: People who partly responded at 0.1-3.0 mg/kg had some of the least clonal expansion seen.

Of note for this clone: Its cognate antigen is unknown.

V usage is TRBV5-1 and J usage is TRBJ2-7; D gene uncertain. Sequencing was performed on CD4+ or CD8+ T cells sorted from blood, taken in a trial of the OX40 agonist ivuxolimab. This sequence was found in an adult with an advanced solid tumor such as melanoma, head and neck, liver or kidney cancer. The CDR3 nucleotides read TGCGCCAGCAGCTTGGTGGACTCCTACGAGCAGTACTTC. It is translated as CASSLVDSYEQYF.